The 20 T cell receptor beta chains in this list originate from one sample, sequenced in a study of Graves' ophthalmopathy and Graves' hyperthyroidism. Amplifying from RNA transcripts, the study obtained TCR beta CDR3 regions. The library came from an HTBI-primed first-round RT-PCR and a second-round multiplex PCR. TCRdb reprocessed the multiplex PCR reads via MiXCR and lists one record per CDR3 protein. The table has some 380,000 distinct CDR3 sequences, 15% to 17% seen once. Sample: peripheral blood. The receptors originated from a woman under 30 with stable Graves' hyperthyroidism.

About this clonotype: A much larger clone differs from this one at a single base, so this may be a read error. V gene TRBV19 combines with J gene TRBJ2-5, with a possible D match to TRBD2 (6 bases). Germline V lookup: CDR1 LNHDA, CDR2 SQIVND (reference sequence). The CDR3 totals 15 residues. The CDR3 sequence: CVSSIFLGGQETQYF. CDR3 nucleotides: TGTGTCAGTAGTATTTTTCTGGGGGGCCAAGAGACCCAGTACTTC.

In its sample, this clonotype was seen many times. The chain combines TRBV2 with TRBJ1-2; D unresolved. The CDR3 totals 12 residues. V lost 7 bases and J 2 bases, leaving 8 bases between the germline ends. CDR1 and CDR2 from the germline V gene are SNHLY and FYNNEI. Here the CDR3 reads CASIYGNYGYTF. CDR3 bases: TGTGCCAGCATCTACGGAAACTATGGCTACACCTTC. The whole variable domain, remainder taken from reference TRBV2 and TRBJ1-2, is EPEVTQTPSHQVTQMGQEVILRCVPISNHLYFYWYRQILGQKVEFLVSFYNNEISEKSEIFDDQFSVERPDGSNFTLKIRSTKLEDSAMYFCASIYGNYGYTFGSGTRLTVV.

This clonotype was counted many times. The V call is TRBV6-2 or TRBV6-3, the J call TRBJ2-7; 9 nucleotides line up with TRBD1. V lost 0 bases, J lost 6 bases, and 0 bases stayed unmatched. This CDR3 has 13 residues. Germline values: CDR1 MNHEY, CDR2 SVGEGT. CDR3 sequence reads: CASSYSTGGEQYF. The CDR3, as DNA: TGTGCCAGCAGTTACTCGACAGGGGGCGAGCAGTACTTC.

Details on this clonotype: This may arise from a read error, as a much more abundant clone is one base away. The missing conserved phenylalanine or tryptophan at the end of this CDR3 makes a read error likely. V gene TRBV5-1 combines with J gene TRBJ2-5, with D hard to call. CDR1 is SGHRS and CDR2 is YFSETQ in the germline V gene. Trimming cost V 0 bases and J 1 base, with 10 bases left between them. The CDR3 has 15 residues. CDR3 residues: CASSLGQRFQETQYL. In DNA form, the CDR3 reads TGCGCCAGCAGCTTGGGTCAGAGATTCCAAGAGACCCAGTACCTC.

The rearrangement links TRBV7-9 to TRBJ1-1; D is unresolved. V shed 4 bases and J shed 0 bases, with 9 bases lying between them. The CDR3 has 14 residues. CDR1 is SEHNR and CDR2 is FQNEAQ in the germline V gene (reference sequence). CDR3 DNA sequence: TGTGCCAGCAGCTCTAAGGTCATGAACACTGAAGCTTTCTTT. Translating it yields CASSSKVMNTEAFF. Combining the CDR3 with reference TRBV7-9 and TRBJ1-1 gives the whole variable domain DTGVSQNPRHKITKRGQNVTFRCDPISEHNRLYWYRQTLGQGPEFLTYFQNEAQLEKSRLLSDRFSAERPKGSFSTLEIQRTEQGDSAMYLCASSSKVMNTEAFFGQGTRLTVV.

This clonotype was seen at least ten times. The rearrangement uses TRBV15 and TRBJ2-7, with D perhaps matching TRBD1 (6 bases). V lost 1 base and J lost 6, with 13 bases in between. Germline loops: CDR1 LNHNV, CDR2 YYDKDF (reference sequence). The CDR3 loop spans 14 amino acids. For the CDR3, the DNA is TGTGCCACCAGCAGAGGGGGGCGAGAACTCGAGCAGTACTTC. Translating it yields CATSRGGRELEQYF.

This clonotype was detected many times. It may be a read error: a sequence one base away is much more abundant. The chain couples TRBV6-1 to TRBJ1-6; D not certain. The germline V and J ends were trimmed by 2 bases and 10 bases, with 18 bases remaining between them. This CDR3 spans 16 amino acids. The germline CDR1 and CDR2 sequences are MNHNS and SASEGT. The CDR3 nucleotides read TGTGCCAGCAGTGAAACCCAAACGTGGGCACCCTCACCCCTCCACTTT. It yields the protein CASSETQTWAPSPLHF.

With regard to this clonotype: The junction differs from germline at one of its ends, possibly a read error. CDR3 bases: TGTGCCTGCAGCTTAGAGGGGTACACTGAAGCTTTCTTT. This gives the protein CACSLEGYTEAFF. V usage is TRBV7-2 and J usage is TRBJ1-1; D is perhaps TRBD1 (5 bases). The CDR3 extends over 13 amino acids. Germline CDR1 reads SGHTA; CDR2 reads FQGNSA.

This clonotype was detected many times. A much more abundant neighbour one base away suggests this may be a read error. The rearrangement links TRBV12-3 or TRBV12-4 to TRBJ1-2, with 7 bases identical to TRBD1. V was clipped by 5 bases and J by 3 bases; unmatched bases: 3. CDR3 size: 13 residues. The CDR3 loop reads CASSAGTDYGYTF. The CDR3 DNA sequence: TGTGCCAGCAGTGCCGGGACAGACTATGGCTACACCTTC.

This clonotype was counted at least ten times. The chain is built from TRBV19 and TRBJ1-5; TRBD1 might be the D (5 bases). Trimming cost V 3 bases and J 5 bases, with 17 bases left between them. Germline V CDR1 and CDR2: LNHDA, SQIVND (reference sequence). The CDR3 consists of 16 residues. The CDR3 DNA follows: TGTGCCAGTAGTATTGTGGCAGGGAAAAGATATCAGCCCCAGCATTTT. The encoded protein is CASSIVAGKRYQPQHF.

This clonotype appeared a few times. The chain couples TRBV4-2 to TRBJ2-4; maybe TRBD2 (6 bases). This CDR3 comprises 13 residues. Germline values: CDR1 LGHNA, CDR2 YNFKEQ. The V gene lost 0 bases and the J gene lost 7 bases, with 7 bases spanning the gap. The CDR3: CASSQDSGNIQYF. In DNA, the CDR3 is TGTGCCAGCAGCCAAGACAGCGGGAACATTCAGTACTTC.

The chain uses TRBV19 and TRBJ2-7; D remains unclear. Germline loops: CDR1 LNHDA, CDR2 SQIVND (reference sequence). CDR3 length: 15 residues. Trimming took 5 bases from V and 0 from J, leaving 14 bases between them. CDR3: CASSPRVGSSYEQYF. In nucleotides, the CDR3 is TGTGCCAGTAGTCCCCGGGTGGGAAGCTCCTACGAGCAGTACTTC.

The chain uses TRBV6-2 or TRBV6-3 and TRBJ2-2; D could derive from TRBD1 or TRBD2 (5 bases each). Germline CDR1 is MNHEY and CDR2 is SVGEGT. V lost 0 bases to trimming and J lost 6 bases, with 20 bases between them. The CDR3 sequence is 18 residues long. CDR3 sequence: CASSYSPPHVRGAGELFF. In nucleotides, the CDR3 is TGTGCCAGCAGTTACTCGCCCCCCCATGTGAGGGGCGCCGGGGAGCTGTTTTTT.

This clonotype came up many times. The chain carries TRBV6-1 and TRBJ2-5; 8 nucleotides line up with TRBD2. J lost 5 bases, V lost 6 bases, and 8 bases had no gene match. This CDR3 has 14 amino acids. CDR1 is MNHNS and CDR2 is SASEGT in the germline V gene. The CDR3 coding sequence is TGTGCCAGCAGCGAGATCGGGGGGGGTGAGACCCAGTACTTC. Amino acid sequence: CASSEIGGGETQYF.

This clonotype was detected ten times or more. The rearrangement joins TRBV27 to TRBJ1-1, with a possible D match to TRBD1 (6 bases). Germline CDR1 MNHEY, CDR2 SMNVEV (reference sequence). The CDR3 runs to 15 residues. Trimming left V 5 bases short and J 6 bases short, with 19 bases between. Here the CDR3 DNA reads TGTGCCAGCAGTCCTTTGGGGACACCCAAGTCTGAAGCTTTCTTT. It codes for CASSPLGTPKSEAFF.

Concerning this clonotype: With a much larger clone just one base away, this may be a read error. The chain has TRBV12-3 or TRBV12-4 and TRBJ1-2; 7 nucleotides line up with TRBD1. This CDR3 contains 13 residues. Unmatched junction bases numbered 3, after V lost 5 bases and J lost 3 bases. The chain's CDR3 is CASSQGEYYGYTF. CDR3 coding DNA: TGTGCCAGCAGTCAGGGGGAATACTATGGCTACACCTTC.

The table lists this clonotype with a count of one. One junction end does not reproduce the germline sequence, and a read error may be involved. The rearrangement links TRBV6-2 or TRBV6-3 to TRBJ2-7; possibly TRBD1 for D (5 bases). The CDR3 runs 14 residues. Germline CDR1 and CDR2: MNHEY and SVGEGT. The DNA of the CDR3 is TGTGTCAGCAGTTACGGGCAGGGAACCTACGAGCAGTACTTC. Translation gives CVSSYGQGTYEQYF.

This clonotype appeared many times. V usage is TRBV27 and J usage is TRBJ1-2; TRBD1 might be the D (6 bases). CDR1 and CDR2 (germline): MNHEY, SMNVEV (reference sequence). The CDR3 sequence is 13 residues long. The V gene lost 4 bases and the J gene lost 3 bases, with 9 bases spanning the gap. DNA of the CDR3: TGTGCCAGCAGTTCACCAGGGGACTATGGCTACACCTTC. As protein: CASSSPGDYGYTF.

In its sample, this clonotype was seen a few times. The CDR3 DNA reads as TGCAGTGCTAGAGATTCACAGTGGGGAGGAAAGACCCAGTACTTC. Translation: CSARDSQWGGKTQYF. V gene TRBV20-1 combines with J gene TRBJ2-5; tentative D call: TRBD2 (6 bases). V was pared by 0 bases and J by 6 bases, with 17 bases between. There are 15 residues in the CDR3. Germline V gene sequence: CDR1 DFQATT, CDR2 SNEGSKA (reference sequence).

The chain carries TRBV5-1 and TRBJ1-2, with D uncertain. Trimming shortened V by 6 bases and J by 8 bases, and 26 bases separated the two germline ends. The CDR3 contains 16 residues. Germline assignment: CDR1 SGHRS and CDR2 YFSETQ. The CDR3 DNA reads TGCGCCAGCATCCCTACAACTGGGTTGAGGACTAAGGGCTACACCTTC. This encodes CASIPTTGLRTKGYTF.